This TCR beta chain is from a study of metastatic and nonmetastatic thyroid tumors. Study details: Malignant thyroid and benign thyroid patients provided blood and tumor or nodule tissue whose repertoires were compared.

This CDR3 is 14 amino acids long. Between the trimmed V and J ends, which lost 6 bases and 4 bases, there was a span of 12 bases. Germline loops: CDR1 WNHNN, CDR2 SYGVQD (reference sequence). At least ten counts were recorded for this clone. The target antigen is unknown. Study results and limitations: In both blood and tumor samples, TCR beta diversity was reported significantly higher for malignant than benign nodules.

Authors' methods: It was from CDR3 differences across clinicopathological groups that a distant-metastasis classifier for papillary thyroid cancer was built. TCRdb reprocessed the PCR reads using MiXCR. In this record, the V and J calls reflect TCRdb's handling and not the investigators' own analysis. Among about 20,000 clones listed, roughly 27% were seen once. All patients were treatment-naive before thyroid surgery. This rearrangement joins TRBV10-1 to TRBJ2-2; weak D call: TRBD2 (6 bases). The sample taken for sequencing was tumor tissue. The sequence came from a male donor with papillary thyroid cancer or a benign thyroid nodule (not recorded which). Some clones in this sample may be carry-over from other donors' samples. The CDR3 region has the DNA TGCGCCAGCAGCACGGGACTCGGCACCGGGGAGCTGTTTTTT. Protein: CASSTGLGTGELFF.